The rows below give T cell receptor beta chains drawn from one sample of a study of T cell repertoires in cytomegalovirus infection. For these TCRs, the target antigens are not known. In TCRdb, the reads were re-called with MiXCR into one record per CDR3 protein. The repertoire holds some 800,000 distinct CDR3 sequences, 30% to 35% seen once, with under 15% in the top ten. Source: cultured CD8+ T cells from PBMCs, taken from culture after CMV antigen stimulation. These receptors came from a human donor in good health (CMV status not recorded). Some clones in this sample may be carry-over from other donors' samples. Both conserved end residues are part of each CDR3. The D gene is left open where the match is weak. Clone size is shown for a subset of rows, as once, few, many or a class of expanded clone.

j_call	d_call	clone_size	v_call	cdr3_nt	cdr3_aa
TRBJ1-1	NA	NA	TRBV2	TGTGCCAGCAGTATTGAAAGGGAGAAAGCAAGGGACACTGAAGCTTTCTTT	CASSIEREKARDTEAFF
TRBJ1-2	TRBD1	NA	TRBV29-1	TGCAGCGTGGAGACAGGGCAATCTAACTATGGCTACACCTTC	CSVETGQSNYGYTF
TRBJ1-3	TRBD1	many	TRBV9	TGTGCCAGCAGCCCCCAGGGGGGCTTTGGAAACACCATATATTTT	CASSPQGGFGNTIYF
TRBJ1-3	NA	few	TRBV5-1	TGCGCCAGCAGAGAGAAGGCTTTCTCTGGAAACACCATATATTTT	CASREKAFSGNTIYF
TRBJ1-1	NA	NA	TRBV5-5	TGTGCCAGCAGCTCCTTACGGGACATCAGGAACACTGAAGCTTTCTTT	CASSSLRDIRNTEAFF
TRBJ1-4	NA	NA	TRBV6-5	TGTGCCAGCAGTTACTCGACTCCTACCAGGGACACTTTCCTTGGTGTCGAACTGTTTTTT	CASSYSTPTRDTFLGVELFF
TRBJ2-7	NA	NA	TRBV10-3	TGTGCCATCAGTGAGTCGGTCCACGAGCAGTACTTC	CAISESVHEQYF
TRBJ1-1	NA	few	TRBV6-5	TGTGCCAGCAGTTACTCCATGGGGCCCACTGAAGCTTTCTTT	CASSYSMGPTEAFF
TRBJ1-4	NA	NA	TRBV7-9	TGTGCCAGCAGCGGACACAGGGAAAAACTGTTTTTT	CASSGHREKLFF
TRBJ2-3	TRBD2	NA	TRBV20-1	TGCAGTGCTAGAGATCGTGCCTTACAGCCCCCGGGACTAGCGGGGGGGCCTTTCCCAGATACGCAGTATTTT	CSARDRALQPPGLAGGPFPDTQYF
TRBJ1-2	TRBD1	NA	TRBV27	TGTGCCAGCAGGGACCCGGGACAGGCCTATGGCTACACCTTC	CASRDPGQAYGYTF
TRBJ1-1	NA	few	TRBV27	TGTGCCACCGCGGAAGGGGCCCGACTCACGACGAACACTGAAGCTTTCTTT	CATAEGARLTTNTEAFF
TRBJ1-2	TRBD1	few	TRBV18	TGTGCCAGCTCACCAACGGACAGGGGGCGATTTCGGGACTATGGCTACACCTTC	CASSPTDRGRFRDYGYTF
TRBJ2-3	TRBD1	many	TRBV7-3	TGTGCCAGCAGCTTCCGGACAGGGGGTACCACAGATACGCAGTATTTT	CASSFRTGGTTDTQYF
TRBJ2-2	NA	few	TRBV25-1	TGTGCCAGCACGCTCGGGGCAGGCGGGGAGCTGTTTTTT	CASTLGAGGELFF
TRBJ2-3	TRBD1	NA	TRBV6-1	TGTGCCAGCAGCCACTCAGGGACAGGGGCGACAGATACGCAGTATTTT	CASSHSGTGATDTQYF
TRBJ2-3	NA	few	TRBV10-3	TGTGCCATCAGCGCCGACAGCACAGATACGCAGTATTTT	CAISADSTDTQYF
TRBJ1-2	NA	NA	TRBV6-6	TGTGCCAGCAGTTACGGGAACAGGGACTATGGCTACACCTTC	CASSYGNRDYGYTF
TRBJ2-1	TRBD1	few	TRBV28	TGTGCCAGCAGTTGGACAGGATTGGAGCAGTTCTTC	CASSWTGLEQFF
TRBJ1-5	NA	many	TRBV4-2	TGTGCCAGCAGCCAAGATTCGGAGGTTTGGGAGCCCCAGCATTTT	CASSQDSEVWEPQHF
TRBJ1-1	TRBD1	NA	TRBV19	TGTGCCAGTAGAGGACAGGGAGCTTTCTTT	CASRGQGAFF
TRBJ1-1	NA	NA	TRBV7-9	TGTGCCAGCAGCTCAGGGAGTCTTCCGGGGACTGAAGCTTTCTTT	CASSSGSLPGTEAFF
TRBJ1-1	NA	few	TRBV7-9	TGTGCCAGCAGGCCGGACAGCAGGTGGACTGAAGCTTTCTTT	CASRPDSRWTEAFF
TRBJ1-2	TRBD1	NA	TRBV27	TGTGCCAGCAGTCCCGGGACAGGGACACACTATGGCTACACCTTC	CASSPGTGTHYGYTF
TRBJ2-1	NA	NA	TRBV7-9	TGTGCCAGCAGCTTACCCTGGGACGGCGGCTACAATGAGCAGTTCTTC	CASSLPWDGGYNEQFF
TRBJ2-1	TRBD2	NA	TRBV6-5	TGTGCCAGCAGTTACTCCTCGTCAGCGGGGGGCAACAATGAGCAGTTCTTC	CASSYSSSAGGNNEQFF
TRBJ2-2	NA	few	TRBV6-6	TGTGCCAGCACTTACCACTTATGGGACGGGGAGCTGTTTTTT	CASTYHLWDGELFF
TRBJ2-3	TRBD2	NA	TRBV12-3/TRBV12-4	TGTGCCAGCAGTTTGGGACTAGCGGGGGATACAGATACGCAGTATTTT	CASSLGLAGDTDTQYF
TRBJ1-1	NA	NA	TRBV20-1	TGCAGTGCCGGACTCAGGGGTCTTTCTGAAGCTTTCTTT	CSAGLRGLSEAFF
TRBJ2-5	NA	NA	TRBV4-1	TGCGCCAGCAGCCCCGGCGGAGTACAAGAGACCCAGTACTTC	CASSPGGVQETQYF
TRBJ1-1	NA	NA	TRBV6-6	TGTGCCAGCACTGGGGAGGCAGTTATGAACACTGAAGCTTTCTTT	CASTGEAVMNTEAFF
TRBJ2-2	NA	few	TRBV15	TGTGCCACCAGCGTCCATAGAGCCGGGGAGCTGTTTTTT	CATSVHRAGELFF
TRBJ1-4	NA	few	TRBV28	TGTGCCAGCAGCATTCAGCCCTCGGCGGATGAAAAACTGTTTTTT	CASSIQPSADEKLFF
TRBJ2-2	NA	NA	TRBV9	TGTGCCAGCAGCAAGGGCATGAGGGAGCTGTTTTTT	CASSKGMRELFF
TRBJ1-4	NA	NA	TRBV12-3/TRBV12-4	TGTGCCAGCAGTTCGCAAGTGAATGAAAAACTGTTTTTT	CASSSQVNEKLFF
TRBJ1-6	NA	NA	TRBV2	TGTGCCGAAAGGAGCCGCTCCTATAATTCACCCCTCCACTTT	CAERSRSYNSPLHF
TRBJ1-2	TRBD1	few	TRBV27	TGTGCCAGCAGTTTATTACCCGGGACAGTTAACTATGGCTACACCTTC	CASSLLPGTVNYGYTF
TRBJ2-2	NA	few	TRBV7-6	TGTGCCAGCAGCTACCGAAACGTTGAGGGCCGGGAGCTGTTTTTT	CASSYRNVEGRELFF
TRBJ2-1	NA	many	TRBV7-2	TGTGCCAGCAGCTGGGACCTAAATGGTAATGAGCAGTTCTTC	CASSWDLNGNEQFF
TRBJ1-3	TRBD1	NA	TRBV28	TGTGCCAGCGTGGAGGACAGGGGGCCTGGAAACACCATATATTTT	CASVEDRGPGNTIYF
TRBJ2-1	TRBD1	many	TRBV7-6	TGTGCCAGCAGCATAAACTTAGGACAGGGGCGCTACAATGAGCAGTTCTTC	CASSINLGQGRYNEQFF
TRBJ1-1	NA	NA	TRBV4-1	TGCGCCAGCAGCCGCGTAGGTGGGGGATTTGGCACTGAAGCTTTCTTT	CASSRVGGGFGTEAFF
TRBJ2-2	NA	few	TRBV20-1	TGCAGTGCTGAGAAGCCCTCGGGGGCGATCCCCACCGGGGAGCTGTTTTTT	CSAEKPSGAIPTGELFF
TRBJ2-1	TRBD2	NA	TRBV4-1	TGCGCCAGCAGCCACCGCGGGGGGGCCGATGAGCAGTTCTTC	CASSHRGGADEQFF
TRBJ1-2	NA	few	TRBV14	TGTGCCAGCAGCCAAATGGGGGGCAATGGCTACACCTTC	CASSQMGGNGYTF
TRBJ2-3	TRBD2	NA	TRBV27	TGTGCCAGCAGTCTGATTCCGGGACTAGCGGGGGAAAGGACGCAGTATTTT	CASSLIPGLAGERTQYF
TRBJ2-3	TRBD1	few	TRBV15	TGTGCCACCCGGGGGACAGGGGGCCGGGCAGATACGCAGTATTTT	CATRGTGGRADTQYF
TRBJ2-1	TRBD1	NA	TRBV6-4	TGTGCCAGCAGCGGACAGGGGTCAGGCAATGAGCAGTTCTTC	CASSGQGSGNEQFF
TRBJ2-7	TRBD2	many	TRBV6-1	TGTGCCAGCAGTATCATAGCGGGGGAACCCTACGAGCAGTACTTC	CASSIIAGEPYEQYF
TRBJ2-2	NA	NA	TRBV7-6	TGTGCCAGCAGCTTAACTAATACTAACACCGGGGAGCTGTTTTTT	CASSLTNTNTGELFF
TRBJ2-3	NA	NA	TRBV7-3	TGTGCCAGCAGCTTAGGGCGAGGGTATAGCACAGATACGCAGTATTTT	CASSLGRGYSTDTQYF
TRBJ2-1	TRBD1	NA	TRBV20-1	TGCAGTGCTAGAGATCGAGCAGGGGGCTACAATGAGCAGTTCTTC	CSARDRAGGYNEQFF
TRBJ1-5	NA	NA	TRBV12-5	TGTGCTAGTGGTTTGACCCTCACAGATACGCAGCATTTT	CASGLTLTDTQHF
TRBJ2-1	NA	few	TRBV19	TGTGCCAGTAGAGAGTCGGGGGACTACAATGAGCAGTTCTTC	CASRESGDYNEQFF
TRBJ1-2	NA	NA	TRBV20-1	TGCAGTGCTAGAGATACAGAAAATGGCTACACCTTC	CSARDTENGYTF
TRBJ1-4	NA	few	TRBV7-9	TGTGCCAGCAGCCTCGGGCTGTCCTCGGCGGGGGATGAAAAACTGTTTTTT	CASSLGLSSAGDEKLFF
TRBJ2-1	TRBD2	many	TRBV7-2	TGTGCCAGCAGCCCCCCCGGGGGGATAGCGGGGTACAATGAGCAGTTCTTC	CASSPPGGIAGYNEQFF